This passage covers 9 T cell receptor beta chains from one sample sequenced in a study of blood T cell repertoires in COVID-19. Assay used: immunoSEQ multiplex PCR; TCRdb lists only in-frame clones, some missing. The sample lists 410,000 or so clones, about 88% seen once, with less than 2% in the top ten. Specimen: peripheral blood. All receptors derive from a middle-aged woman with COVID-19, enrolled during active disease.

V usage is TRBV29-1 and J usage is TRBJ1-4, with D unresolved. V was cut by 0 bases and J by 8 bases, with 10 bases left in between. Per germline, CDR1 SQVTM and CDR2 ANQGSEA. This CDR3 contains 13 residues. CDR3 bases: TGCAGCGTTGAAGATGGGCAGGCGGAAAAACTGTTTTTT. Translated, it gives CSVEDGQAEKLFF.

This clone was found a few times. The V call is TRBV9, the J call TRBJ2-7; 7 positions agree with TRBD1. Germline trimming cut 3 bases from V and 3 bases from J; bases unmatched to any gene: 9. There are 15 residues in the CDR3. Per the germline V gene, CDR1 is SGDLS and CDR2 is YYNGEE. The CDR3 DNA reads as TGTGCCAGCAGCGCAGGGGACAGCGAGATCTACGAGCAGTACTTC. Protein sequence: CASSAGDSEIYEQYF. Looking up the rest from reference TRBV9 and TRBJ2-7 gives the full variable domain: DSGVTQTPKHLITATGQRVTLRCSPRSGDLSVYWYQQSLDQGLQFLIQYYNGEERAKGNILERFSAQQFPDLHSELNLSSLELGDSALYFCASSAGDSEIYEQYFGPGTRLTVT.

The chain is built from TRBV9 and TRBJ2-2, with 8 bases fitting TRBD2. V was pared by 5 bases and J by 1 base, with 13 bases of the junction left unmatched. The CDR3 covers 18 residues. CDR1 and CDR2 (germline): SGDLS, YYNGEE. The CDR3 sequence is CASSSLSGSGENTGELFF. The CDR3 bases are TGTGCCAGCAGTTCCCTTTCAGGTAGCGGGGAGAACACCGGGGAGCTGTTTTTT.

This clone was recorded once. This sequence joins TRBV10-3 and TRBJ1-1; TRBD1 matches 8 bases. V shed 6 bases, J shed 3 bases, and the junction held 9 bases outside the gene matches. The CDR3 loop spans 15 amino acids. The germline V gene has CDR1 ENHRY and CDR2 SYGVKD. The chain's CDR3 is CAISPQGARDTEAFF. The CDR3 DNA reads TGTGCCATCAGCCCCCAGGGGGCGAGGGACACTGAAGCTTTCTTT.

The rearrangement joins TRBV5-6 to TRBJ2-3; D remains ambiguous. The CDR3 consists of 14 residues. The V gene lost 0 bases and the J gene lost 2 bases, with 7 bases spanning the gap. Germline CDR1 and CDR2: SGHDT and YYEEEE. The CDR3 nucleotides are TGTGCCAGCAGCTTGGGAGTAAACACAGATACGCAGTATTTT. Encoded protein: CASSLGVNTDTQYF.

Written as DNA, the CDR3 is TGTGCCAGCAGCGTAGACGAGGTACGAGGGCTGAACACTGAAGCTTTCTTT. Translation gives CASSVDEVRGLNTEAFF. The chain employs TRBV9 and TRBJ1-1; D uncertain. Germline V gene sequence: CDR1 SGDLS, CDR2 YYNGEE. Trimming shortened V by 0 bases and J by 0 bases, and 15 bases separated the two germline ends. The length of the CDR3 is 17 residues.

The CDR3 DNA reads as TGTGCCAGTAAGACTAGCGGAAGCACAGATACGCAGTATTTT. Translation gives CASKTSGSTDTQYF. The chain has TRBV19 and TRBJ2-3; TRBD2 matches 9 bases. V shed 7 bases and J 0 bases; nucleotides not matched to a gene: 2. The CDR3 has 14 amino acids. Germline CDR1 LNHDA, CDR2 SQIVND (reference sequence).

The rearrangement joins TRBV27 to TRBJ2-7; 10 positions match TRBD1. Germline V gives CDR1 MNHEY, CDR2 SMNVEV (reference sequence). V trimming: 9 bases; J trimming: 2 bases; junction bases outside the gene matches: 13. The CDR3 consists of 16 residues. CDR3 protein: CARGAPGGTGAYEQYF. CDR3 sequence (DNA): TGTGCCAGAGGGGCCCCGGGGGGGACAGGGGCCTACGAGCAGTACTTC.

This sequence joins TRBV11-3 and TRBJ2-1; 11 bases are shared with TRBD2. J gave up 3 bases and V 1 base, and 8 bases lay outside the gene matches. CDR1 is SGHNT and CDR2 is YENEEA in the germline V gene. CDR3 length: 18 residues. CDR3 sequence reads: CASSLGTSGSPLYNEQFF. The CDR3 DNA follows: TGTGCCAGCAGCTTAGGCACTAGCGGGAGCCCCCTCTACAATGAGCAGTTCTTC.